The 21 T cell receptor beta chains in this list originate from one sample, sequenced in a study of OX40 agonist ivuxolimab in advanced cancers. Generated by immunoSEQ multiplex PCR, the TCRdb table keeps only in-frame clones and is missing some. Among some 44,000 clones listed, approximately 86% were seen once. Sequencing was performed on CD4+ or CD8+ T cells sorted from blood, taken in a trial of the OX40 agonist ivuxolimab. The receptors shown here come from an adult with an advanced solid tumor such as melanoma, head and neck, liver or kidney cancer.

This clone has just one count. CDR3 DNA sequence: TGTGCCAGTAGTAAGACAGGGTTACAAGAGACCCAGTACTTC. This sequence encodes CASSKTGLQETQYF. The rearrangement uses TRBV19 and TRBJ2-5, with 7 bases matching TRBD1. The CDR3 runs to 14 residues. Germline V CDR1 and CDR2: LNHDA, SQIVND (reference sequence). Trimming removed 4 bases from V and 2 bases from J; junction bases left unmatched: 4. The complete variable domain, with remaining parts taken from reference TRBV19 and TRBJ2-5, reads DGGITQSPKYLFRKEGQNVTLSCEQNLNHDAMYWYRQDPGQGLRLIYYSQIVNDFQKGDIAEGYSVSREKKESFPLTVTSAQKNPTAFYLCASSKTGLQETQYFGPGTRLLVL.

The rearrangement uses TRBV10-3 and TRBJ2-7; D remains unclear. The length of the CDR3 is 12 residues. Germline V gene sequence: CDR1 ENHRY, CDR2 SYGVKD. V was trimmed by 2 bases and J by 7 bases, leaving 9 bases between them. The CDR3 loop reads CAISETRGEQYF. DNA of the CDR3: TGTGCCATCAGTGAGACAAGAGGAGAGCAGTACTTC.

This clone occurred once. This sequence joins TRBV13 and TRBJ2-5, with D possibly TRBD2 on 7 matching bases. The CDR3 has 15 residues. The germline V gene encodes CDR1 PRHDT and CDR2 FYEKMQ (reference sequence). V was cut by 5 bases and J by 4 bases, with 17 bases left in between. The CDR3 here is CASSDGGRGGETQYF. CDR3 DNA: TGTGCCAGCAGCGATGGTGGAAGGGGGGGAGAGACCCAGTACTTC.

This chain connects TRBV29-1 to TRBJ2-3; maybe TRBD2 (6 bases). CDR1 and CDR2 from the germline V gene are SQVTM and ANQGSEA. Trimming took off 0 bases at V and 9 bases at J, with 7 bases between the two ends. CDR3 length: 11 amino acids. CDR3 coding DNA: TGCAGCGTTGAAGAGGGGGGAACGCAGTATTTT. Translating gives CSVEEGGTQYF.

This clone was counted a few times. This sequence joins TRBV25-1 and TRBJ2-1, with D perhaps TRBD1 or TRBD2 (6 bases each). This CDR3 region has 13 residues. The germline V gene has CDR1 MGHDK and CDR2 SYGVNS. Trimming stripped 8 bases from V and 3 bases from J, with 11 bases between. The CDR3 bases are TGTGCCAGCGCAAAGGGGGGCTACAATGAGCAGTTCTTC. This encodes CASAKGGYNEQFF. Complete variable domain (other parts from reference TRBV25-1 and TRBJ2-1): EADIYQTPRYLVIGTGKKITLECSQTMGHDKMYWYQQDPGMELHLIHYSYGVNSTEKGDLSSESTVSRIRTEHFPLTLESARPSHTSQYLCASAKGGYNEQFFGPGTRLTVL.

This chain uses TRBV13 with TRBJ2-7; TRBD2 matches 13 bases. CDR1 is PRHDT, CDR2 FYEKMQ, per germline (reference sequence). The CDR3 consists of 15 residues. The ends lost 6 bases at V and 2 bases at J; junction bases unmatched: 4. CDR3 protein: CASSALAGGPYEQYF. In DNA, the CDR3 is TGTGCCAGCAGTGCACTAGCGGGAGGGCCCTACGAGCAGTACTTC.

The chain employs TRBV11-2 and TRBJ2-1; 9 nucleotides match TRBD2. Trimming removed 4 bases from V and 2 bases from J; junction bases left unmatched: 6. The CDR3 spans 16 residues. Per the germline V gene, CDR1 is SGHAT and CDR2 is FQNNGV. CDR3 sequence (DNA): TGTGCCAGCAGCTCAGTGCGGGGGGGTCCCTACAATGAGCAGTTCTTC. Translation: CASSSVRGGPYNEQFF.

Here the CDR3 DNA reads TGTGCCAGCAGTTACCTGGGACTTAGTGCAGATACGCAGTATTTT. It encodes CASSYLGLSADTQYF. The chain has TRBV6-5 and TRBJ2-3; possibly TRBD2 for D (6 bases). CDR3 size: 15 residues. Trimming removed 2 bases from V and 4 bases from J, with 13 bases in between. CDR1 and CDR2 from the germline V gene are MNHEY and SVGAGI.

The chain couples TRBV13 to TRBJ2-7; no clear D gene. The length of the CDR3 is 12 residues. V was pared by 6 bases and J by 2 bases, with 8 bases between. Germline V gene sequence: CDR1 PRHDT, CDR2 FYEKMQ (reference sequence). This CDR3 is CASSSGPYEQYF. The CDR3 DNA reads as TGTGCCAGCAGTTCGGGCCCCTACGAGCAGTACTTC.

The chain links TRBV14 to TRBJ2-5; 10 positions match TRBD1. J gave up 5 bases and V 2 bases, and 8 bases lay outside the gene matches. CDR3 length equals 16 residues. Germline V gives CDR1 SGHDN, CDR2 FVKESK. CDR3 nucleotide sequence: TGTGCCAGCAGCCAAACAGACAGGGGGCGCCGGGAGACCCAGTACTTC. It encodes CASSQTDRGRRETQYF.

The J gene is TRBJ2-5, the V gene TRBV29-1; no clear D. The CDR3 has 12 residues. Trimming stripped 3 bases from V and 5 bases from J, with 10 bases between. Germline assignment: CDR1 SQVTM and CDR2 ANQGSEA. CDR3 protein: CSVDDGVETQYF. The CDR3 nucleotides are TGCAGCGTTGACGATGGAGTCGAGACCCAGTACTTC.

The V and J genes are TRBV5-1 and TRBJ1-1; a weak D match, TRBD1 (5 bases). This CDR3 comprises 14 residues. Looked up from germline, CDR1 is SGHRS and CDR2 is YFSETQ. V dropped 1 base and J dropped 1 base, with 8 bases sitting between them. The CDR3 nucleotides read TGCGCCAGCAGCTTGTCTGGGACGAACACTGAAGCTTTCTTT. It translates to CASSLSGTNTEAFF.

V and J are TRBV9 and TRBJ1-5; D unclear. The CDR3 is 10 amino acids. CDR1 and CDR2 from the germline V gene are SGDLS and YYNGEE. V lost 6 bases and J lost 6, with 4 bases in between. As DNA, the CDR3 is TGTGCCAGCATCGGTCAGCCCCAGCATTTT. Its translation is CASIGQPQHF.

DNA for the CDR3: TGTGCCAGCAGCCGTAGGGACGACCCTTTCTATGGCTACACCTTC. Translating gives CASSRRDDPFYGYTF. J is TRBJ1-2 and V is TRBV6-1; possible D gene TRBD1, 5 bases. Trimming took 6 bases from V and 4 from J, leaving 18 bases between them. Germline values: CDR1 MNHNS, CDR2 SASEGT. CDR3 length: 15 residues.

This sequence joins TRBV6-4 and TRBJ2-3; D uncertain. The CDR3 is 14 residues long. CDR1 and CDR2 (germline): MRHNA, SNTAGT. Trimming cost V 2 bases and J 1 base, with 7 bases left between them. This chain's CDR3 is CASSDQRGTDTQYF. CDR3 DNA: TGTGCCAGCAGTGACCAGCGAGGCACAGATACGCAGTATTTT.

The chain recombines TRBV6-4 with TRBJ2-1, with D perhaps matching TRBD2 (5 bases). With 2 bases removed from V and 9 bases from J, the gap between germline ends came to 14 bases. Germline lookup yields CDR1 MRHNA and CDR2 SNTAGT. The CDR3 spans 14 residues. CDR3 residues: CASSDSVDSAEQFF. Here the CDR3 DNA reads TGTGCCAGCAGTGACAGTGTGGACTCCGCTGAGCAGTTCTTC.

This sequence joins TRBV7-2 and TRBJ2-2; D is uncertain. With 3 bases removed from V and 0 bases from J, the gap between germline ends came to 8 bases. This CDR3 comprises 15 residues. Germline V gene sequence: CDR1 SGHTA, CDR2 FQGNSA. The CDR3 bases are TGTGCCAGCAGCTTTAGACGACCGAACACCGGGGAGCTGTTTTTT. It encodes CASSFRRPNTGELFF.

The J gene is TRBJ2-1, the V gene TRBV7-9; 8 nucleotides line up with TRBD2. The germline V gene has CDR1 SEHNR and CDR2 FQNEAQ (reference sequence). The length of the CDR3 is 14 residues. Trimming cost V 3 bases and J 8 bases; bases outside gene matches: 6. CDR3 sequence reads: CASSLSGSIDEQFF. The CDR3 DNA is TGTGCCAGCAGCTTGAGCGGGAGTATCGATGAGCAGTTCTTC.

The chain joins TRBV5-8 to TRBJ2-1; 7 nucleotides line up with TRBD1. CDR3 length: 17 amino acids. Germline CDR1 is SGHTS and CDR2 is YDEGEE. The trim removed 6 bases at V and 1 base at J, leaving 13 bases unmatched. The CDR3 coding sequence is TGTGCCAGCAATAATTTACGACAGGGCTTATCCTACAATGAGCAGTTCTTC. Translating gives CASNNLRQGLSYNEQFF.

This clone was observed a few times. This chain uses TRBV5-4 with TRBJ2-7; D call uncertain. The CDR3 contains 14 residues. The germline V gene encodes CDR1 SGHNT and CDR2 YYREEE (reference sequence). Trimming removed 4 bases from V and 3 bases from J, with 14 bases in between. CDR3 nucleotide sequence: TGTGCCAGCAGCCGAAGCTACCTAGTCTACGAGCAGTACTTC. Encoded protein: CASSRSYLVYEQYF.

The V call is TRBV30, the J call TRBJ2-1; D gene uncertain. V dropped 8 bases and J dropped 8 bases, with 19 bases sitting between them. Germline CDR1 is GTSNPN and CDR2 is SVGIG (reference sequence). The CDR3 extends over 13 amino acids. In DNA, the CDR3 is TGTGCCGGCGAAGAGGCGACTGCCGATGAGCAGTTCTTC. This sequence encodes CAGEEATADEQFF.